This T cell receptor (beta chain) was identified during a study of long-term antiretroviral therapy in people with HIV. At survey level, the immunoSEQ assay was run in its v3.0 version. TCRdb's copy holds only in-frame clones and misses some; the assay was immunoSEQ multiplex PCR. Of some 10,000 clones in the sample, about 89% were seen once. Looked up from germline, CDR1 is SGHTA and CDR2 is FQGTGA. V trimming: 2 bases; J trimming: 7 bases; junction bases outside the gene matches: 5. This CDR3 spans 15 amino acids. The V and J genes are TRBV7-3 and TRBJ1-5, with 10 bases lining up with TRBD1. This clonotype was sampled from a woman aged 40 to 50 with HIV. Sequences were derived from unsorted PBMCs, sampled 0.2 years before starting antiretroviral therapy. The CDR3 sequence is CASSLGTGVQQPQHF. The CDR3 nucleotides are TGTGCCAGCAGCTTAGGGACAGGGGTTCAACAGCCCCAGCATTTT. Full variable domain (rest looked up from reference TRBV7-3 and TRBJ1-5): GAGVSQTPSNKVTEKGKYVELRCDPISGHTALYWYRQSLGQGPEFLIYFQGTGAADDSGLPNDRFFAVRPEGSVSTLKIQRTERGDSAVYLCASSLGTGVQQPQHFGDGTRLSIL.